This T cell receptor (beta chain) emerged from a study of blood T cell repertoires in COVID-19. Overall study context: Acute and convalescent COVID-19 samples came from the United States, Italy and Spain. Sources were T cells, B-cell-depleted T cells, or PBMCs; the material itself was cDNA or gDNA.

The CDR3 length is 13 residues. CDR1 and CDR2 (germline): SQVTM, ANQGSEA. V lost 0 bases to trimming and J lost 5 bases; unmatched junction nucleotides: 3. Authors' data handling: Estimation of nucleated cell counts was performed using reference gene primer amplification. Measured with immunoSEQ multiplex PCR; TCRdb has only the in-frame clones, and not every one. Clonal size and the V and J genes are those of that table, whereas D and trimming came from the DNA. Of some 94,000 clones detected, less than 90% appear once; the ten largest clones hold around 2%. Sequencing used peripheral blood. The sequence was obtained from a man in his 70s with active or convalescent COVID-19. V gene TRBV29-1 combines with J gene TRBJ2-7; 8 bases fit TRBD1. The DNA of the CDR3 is TGCAGCGTTGAAGAAGACAGGGGCAACGAGCAGTACTTC. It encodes CSVEEDRGNEQYF.